Shown below are 24 T cell receptor beta chains from a single sample sequenced in a study of T cell repertoires in cytomegalovirus infection. Their target antigens are unknown. TCRdb redid the calling of the reads with MiXCR, one entry per CDR3 protein. This table holds about 830,000 distinct CDR3 sequences, around a third found once. Sequences were derived from cultured CD8+ T cells from PBMCs, sampled from culture after CMV antigen stimulation. The receptors derive from a human donor in good health (CMV status not recorded). Some clones in this sample may be carry-over from other donors' samples.

This clonotype came up a few times. V usage is TRBV7-9 and J usage is TRBJ1-1; TRBD1 might be the D (5 bases). This CDR3 region has 15 residues. V dropped 2 bases and J dropped 7 bases, with 17 bases sitting between them. Looked up from germline, CDR1 is SEHNR and CDR2 is FQNEAQ (reference sequence). Written as DNA, the CDR3 is TGTGCCAGCAGCTTACCTAGGAACGGGGGTCGTGAAGCTTTCTTT. Translated: CASSLPRNGGREAFF.

This clonotype was seen more than once but under ten times. This chain connects TRBV4-1 to TRBJ2-3, with TRBD1 as a possible D gene (6 bases). Trimming left V 5 bases short and J 1 base short, with 13 bases between. Germline CDR1 is MGHRA and CDR2 is YSYEKL. The CDR3 extends over 15 amino acids. The CDR3 DNA follows: TGCGCCAGCAGCTTCGGACAGATGGGCACAGATACGCAGTATTTT. It codes for CASSFGQMGTDTQYF.

This clonotype is a singleton in its sample. The chain couples TRBV6-2 or TRBV6-3 to TRBJ2-2; D is ambiguous. The CDR3 extends over 14 amino acids. V was trimmed by 8 bases and J by 5 bases, leaving 15 bases between them. CDR1 MNHEY and CDR2 SVGEGT come from the germline V gene. The CDR3 bases are TGTGCCAGCTGGAGTGATGGCTCAACCGGGGAGCTGTTTTTT. Residues: CASWSDGSTGELFF.

The V call is TRBV27, the J call TRBJ2-3; D not certain. Trimming stripped 8 bases from V and 2 bases from J, with 17 bases between. The CDR3 is 15 residues long. Germline V gene sequence: CDR1 MNHEY, CDR2 SMNVEV (reference sequence). CDR3 amino acids: CASSLSQINTDTQYF. The CDR3 DNA follows: TGTGCCAGCTCTCTCTCACAAATTAACACAGATACGCAGTATTTT.

This clonotype turned up a few times. The V call is TRBV5-6, the J call TRBJ1-5; a weak D match, TRBD1 (6 bases). V dropped 4 bases and J dropped 5 bases, with 19 bases sitting between them. The V gene's germline CDR1 is SGHDT and CDR2 YYEEEE. The CDR3 is 16 amino acids. DNA for the CDR3: TGTGCCAGCAGCCGGGGGCGGGACTGGTGGGATCAGCCCCAGCATTTT. It is translated as CASSRGRDWWDQPQHF. The variable domain in full, completed from reference TRBV5-6 and TRBJ1-5, reads DAGVTQSPTHLIKTRGQQVTLRCSPKSGHDTVSWYQQALGQGPQFIFQYYEEEERQRGNFPDRFSGHQFPNYSSELNVNALLLGDSALYLCASSRGRDWWDQPQHFGDGTRLSIL.

This clonotype was found a few times. The gene calls are TRBV4-2 and TRBJ2-7; tentative D call: TRBD1 (6 bases). V was trimmed by 1 base and J by 5 bases, leaving 15 bases between them. The V gene's germline CDR1 is LGHNA and CDR2 YNFKEQ. The CDR3 runs 15 residues. DNA for the CDR3: TGTGCCAGCAGCCAAGCGCCAGGGGTGAGGCACGAGCAGTACTTC. Protein product: CASSQAPGVRHEQYF.

In its sample, this clonotype was seen a few times. The chain joins TRBV19 to TRBJ1-5; 8 bases are shared with TRBD1. CDR3 length: 16 residues. Germline values: CDR1 LNHDA, CDR2 SQIVND (reference sequence). Unmatched junction bases numbered 12, after V lost 4 bases and J lost 7 bases. This chain's CDR3 is CASSTIHQGARQPQHF. The CDR3, as DNA: TGTGCCAGTAGTACGATCCATCAGGGGGCTAGGCAGCCCCAGCATTTT. The variable domain in full, with the rest retrieved from reference TRBV19 and TRBJ1-5, is DGGITQSPKYLFRKEGQNVTLSCEQNLNHDAMYWYRQDPGQGLRLIYYSQIVNDFQKGDIAEGYSVSREKKESFPLTVTSAQKNPTAFYLCASSTIHQGARQPQHFGDGTRLSIL.

A word on this clonotype: One end of the junction fails to match germline, which may point to a read error. The chain is built from TRBV11-3 and TRBJ2-2; 8 bases agree with TRBD1. Per the germline V gene, CDR1 is SGHNT and CDR2 is YENEEA. This CDR3 contains 15 residues. CDR3 nucleotide sequence: TGTACCAGCAGCCCGGACAGGGCAAACACCGGGGAGCTGTTTTTT. This encodes CTSSPDRANTGELFF.

V usage is TRBV27 and J usage is TRBJ2-7; weak D call: TRBD1 (6 bases). V was pared by 3 bases and J by 7 bases, with 22 bases between. In germline, CDR1 is MNHEY, CDR2 SMNVEV (reference sequence). The CDR3 covers 16 residues. The CDR3 protein is CASSFRAGPTRGEQYF. The CDR3 DNA reads as TGTGCCAGCAGTTTCAGGGCAGGGCCCACTAGGGGGGAGCAGTACTTC.

V gene TRBV5-6 combines with J gene TRBJ2-7; possibly TRBD1 for D (6 bases). The V gene's germline CDR1 is SGHDT and CDR2 YYEEEE. This CDR3 contains 14 residues. Trimming took off 4 bases at V and 0 bases at J, with 11 bases between the two ends. Here the CDR3 DNA reads TGTGCCAGCAGCGGGGACACGAGCTCCTACGAGCAGTACGTC. It yields the protein CASSGDTSSYEQYV.

This rearrangement joins TRBV7-9 to TRBJ1-4; 8 nucleotides match TRBD1. Trimming cost V 7 bases and J 8 bases; bases outside gene matches: 9. The V gene's germline CDR1 is SEHNR and CDR2 FQNEAQ (reference sequence). This CDR3 spans 14 amino acids. CDR3 amino acids: CASTLDRGGEKLFF. The CDR3, as DNA: TGTGCCAGCACCCTAGACAGGGGAGGAGAAAAACTGTTTTTT.

This clonotype appeared many times. The V and J genes are TRBV7-6 and TRBJ2-3, with TRBD2 identical over 8 bases. The CDR3 length is 13 residues. Per germline, CDR1 SGHVS and CDR2 FNYEAQ. V was clipped by 11 bases and J by 2 bases; unmatched bases: 6. This CDR3 is CASGGGTTDTQYF. CDR3 bases: TGTGCCTCCGGGGGGGGGACCACAGATACGCAGTATTTT.

The chain links TRBV7-9 to TRBJ2-3; TRBD2 matches at 8 bases. Germline V gene sequence: CDR1 SEHNR, CDR2 FQNEAQ (reference sequence). The CDR3 runs 16 residues. Trimming removed 0 bases from V and 3 bases from J; junction bases left unmatched: 5. Here the CDR3 reads CASSLAGSGGTDTQYF. The CDR3 nucleotides are TGTGCCAGCAGCTTAGCGGGGAGCGGGGGAACAGATACGCAGTATTTT.

The rearrangement links TRBV10-3 to TRBJ2-5, with TRBD2 as a possible D gene (5 bases). Looked up from germline, CDR1 is ENHRY and CDR2 is SYGVKD. The CDR3 loop spans 14 amino acids. Trimming shortened V by 10 bases and J by 3 bases, and 18 bases separated the two germline ends. This CDR3 reads CATNVAEEEETQYF. CDR3 bases: TGTGCCACCAATGTGGCAGAGGAGGAAGAGACCCAGTACTTC.

The chain carries TRBV28 and TRBJ1-5; D call uncertain. V lost 7 bases, J lost 0 bases, and 13 bases lay in between. The length of the CDR3 is 15 residues. CDR1 and CDR2 from the germline V gene are MDHEN and SYDVKM. CDR3 in amino acids: CASTKTGLSNQPQHF. CDR3 sequence (DNA): TGTGCCAGCACCAAGACTGGCCTTAGCAATCAGCCCCAGCATTTT.

The chain links TRBV10-2 to TRBJ1-2; D gene ambiguous. Trimming left V 3 bases short and J 13 bases short, with 15 bases between. This CDR3 has 12 amino acids. CDR1 is WSHSY, CDR2 SAAADI, per germline. CDR3 amino acids: CASSDPDLFGTF. DNA of the CDR3: TGCGCCAGCAGTGATCCGGACTTGTTTGGCACCTTC.

This clonotype has a handful of counts. The V gene is TRBV12-3 or TRBV12-4, the J gene TRBJ2-2; D call uncertain. This CDR3 region has 15 residues. V lost 4 bases and J lost 5, with 14 bases in between. The CDR3 DNA reads as TGTGCCAGCAGTTCCCGCCAGGCCGGAACCGGGGAGCTGTTTTTT. Translated, it gives CASSSRQAGTGELFF.

This chain joins TRBV7-9 and TRBJ1-2; possible D gene TRBD1, 5 bases. Trimming cost V 3 bases and J 8 bases, with 31 bases left between them. In germline, CDR1 is SEHNR, CDR2 FQNEAQ (reference sequence). The CDR3 totals 19 residues. As DNA, the CDR3 is TGTGCCAGCAGCTTTCATCTCGGCGGGGGAGGTCAGGGTGAGGACGGCTACACCTTC. This codes for CASSFHLGGGGQGEDGYTF.

This clonotype was seen only once. This chain uses TRBV13 with TRBJ2-1; 12 bases agree with TRBD2. The V gene's germline CDR1 is PRHDT and CDR2 FYEKMQ (reference sequence). V gave up 5 bases and J gave up 6 bases; unmatched junction bases: 5. CDR3 length: 15 amino acids. The chain's CDR3 is CASSTTSGGLNEQFF. CDR3 nucleotide sequence: TGTGCCAGCAGCACGACTAGCGGGGGCCTCAATGAGCAGTTCTTC.

This clonotype was seen a few times. The chain uses TRBV9 and TRBJ1-1; 7 positions agree with TRBD1. Unmatched junction bases numbered 2, after V lost 2 bases and J lost 7 bases. The germline V gene encodes CDR1 SGDLS and CDR2 YYNGEE. This CDR3 has 12 amino acids. Here the CDR3 DNA reads TGTGCCAGCAGCGTGACAGGGAGTGAAGCTTTCTTT. Residues: CASSVTGSEAFF.

The chain combines TRBV2 with TRBJ2-1; the match to TRBD2 covers 8 bases. This CDR3 has 17 amino acids. Trimming removed 4 bases from V and 5 bases from J; junction bases left unmatched: 13. Germline CDR1 reads SNHLY; CDR2 reads FYNNEI. This CDR3 is CASSVGTTSAFHNEQFF. The CDR3 DNA sequence: TGTGCCAGCAGTGTGGGAACGACTAGCGCCTTTCACAATGAGCAGTTCTTC.

This chain joins TRBV6-5 and TRBJ2-2; tentatively, D is TRBD2 (6 bases). CDR1 MNHEY and CDR2 SVGAGI come from the germline V gene. V lost 6 bases and J 8 bases, leaving 16 bases between the germline ends. The CDR3 spans 14 residues. The CDR3 bases are TGTGCCAGCAGGCTGAACGGGGGAGCTGGGGAGCTGTTTTTT. Protein: CASRLNGGAGELFF.

The V gene is TRBV5-3, the J gene TRBJ2-7; 7 bases line up with TRBD1. TRBV5-3 falls under the ORF class, with uncertain function. V shed 8 bases and J 3 bases; nucleotides not matched to a gene: 8. The CDR3 extends over 13 amino acids. CDR3 sequence reads: CASSLWDSYEQYF. CDR3 sequence (DNA): TGTGCCAGCAGCCTATGGGACAGCTACGAGCAGTACTTC.

The chain joins TRBV6-5 to TRBJ2-5, with no clear D. The V and J ends lost 6 bases and 1 base respectively, with 9 bases between them. Germline V CDR1 and CDR2: MNHEY, SVGAGI. The CDR3 runs 13 residues. The CDR3 loop reads CASRTTIQETQYF. The CDR3, as DNA: TGTGCCAGCAGGACGACCATCCAAGAGACCCAGTACTTC.